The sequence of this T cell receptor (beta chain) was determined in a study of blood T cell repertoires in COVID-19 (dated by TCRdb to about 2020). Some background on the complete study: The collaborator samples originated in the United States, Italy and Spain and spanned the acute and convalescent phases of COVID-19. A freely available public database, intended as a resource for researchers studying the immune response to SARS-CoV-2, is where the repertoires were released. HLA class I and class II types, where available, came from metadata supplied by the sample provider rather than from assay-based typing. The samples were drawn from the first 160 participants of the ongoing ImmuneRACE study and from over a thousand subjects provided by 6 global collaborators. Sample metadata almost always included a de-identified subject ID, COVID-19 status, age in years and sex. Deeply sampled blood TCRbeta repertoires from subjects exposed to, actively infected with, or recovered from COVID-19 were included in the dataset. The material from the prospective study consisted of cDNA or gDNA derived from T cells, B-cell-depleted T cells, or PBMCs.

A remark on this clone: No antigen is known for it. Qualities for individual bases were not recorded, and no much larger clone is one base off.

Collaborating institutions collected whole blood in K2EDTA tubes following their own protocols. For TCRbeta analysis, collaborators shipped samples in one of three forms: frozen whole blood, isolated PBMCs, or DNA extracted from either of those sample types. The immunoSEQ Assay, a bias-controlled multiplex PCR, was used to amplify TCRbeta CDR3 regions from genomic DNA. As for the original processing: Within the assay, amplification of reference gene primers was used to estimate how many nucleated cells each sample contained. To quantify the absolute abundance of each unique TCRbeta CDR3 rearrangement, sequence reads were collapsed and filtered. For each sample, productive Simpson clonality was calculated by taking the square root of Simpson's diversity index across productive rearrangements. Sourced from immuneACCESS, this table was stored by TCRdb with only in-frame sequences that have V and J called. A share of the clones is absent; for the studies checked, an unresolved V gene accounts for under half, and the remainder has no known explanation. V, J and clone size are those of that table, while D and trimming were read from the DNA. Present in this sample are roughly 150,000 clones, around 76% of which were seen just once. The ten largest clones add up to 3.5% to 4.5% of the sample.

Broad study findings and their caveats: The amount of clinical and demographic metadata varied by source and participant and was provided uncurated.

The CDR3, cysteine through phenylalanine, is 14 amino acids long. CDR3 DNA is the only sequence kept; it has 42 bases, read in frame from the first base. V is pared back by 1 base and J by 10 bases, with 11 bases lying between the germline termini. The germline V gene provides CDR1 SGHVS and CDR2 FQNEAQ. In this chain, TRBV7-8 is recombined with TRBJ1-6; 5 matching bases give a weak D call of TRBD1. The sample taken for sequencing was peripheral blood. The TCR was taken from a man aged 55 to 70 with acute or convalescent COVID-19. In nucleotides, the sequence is TGTGCCAGCAGCTTAGGGGCAGGGAAATCACCCCTCCACTTT. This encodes CASSLGAGKSPLHF. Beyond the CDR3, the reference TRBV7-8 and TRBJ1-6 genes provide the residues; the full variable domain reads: GAGVSQSPRYKVAKRGQDVALRCDPISGHVSLFWYQQALGQGPEFLTYFQNEAQLDKSGLPSDRFFAERPEGSVSTLKIQRTQQEDSAVYLCASSLGAGKSPLHFGNGTRLTVT.